This T cell receptor (beta chain) came from a study of shared clonotypes between healthy human individuals. Study observations and caveats: Measured sharing among donors was expected to vary with sequencing depth.

V lost 3 bases to trimming and J lost 3 bases, with 5 bases between them. This CDR3 is 12 amino acids long. The V gene's germline CDR1 is SGHAT and CDR2 FQNNGV. Deep-level assay runs were performed. Once extracted for a subset, genomic DNA was divided evenly among several immunoSEQ plates. The assay was immunoSEQ multiplex PCR, and TCRdb's table has in-frame clones only and misses some. This sample has about 2.1 million clones, with around 93% found just once. This clone has only one observation. What it binds is not known. Other nucleotide sequences in the sample specify the same CDR3. Naive CD8 isolation took CD45RO-negative cells positively selected for CCR7 and excluded terminally differentiated effector memory CD45RA+ cells.

The V call is TRBV11-2, the J call TRBJ1-1, with D uncertain. This TCR was sampled from a man between 18 and 35 years old in good health. Some clones in this sample may be carry-over from other donors' samples. The specimen was naive CD8+ T cells from PBMCs. CDR3: CASSFGYTEAFF. Written as DNA, the CDR3 is TGTGCCAGCAGCTTCGGTTACACTGAAGCTTTCTTT.